This TCR beta chain was captured by sequencing in a study of beta chain features in type 1 diabetes (dated by TCRdb to 2017 to 2018). Study-level background: Mean age, gender distribution, total cell number and subset yield did not differ between patients and healthy donors. A total of roughly 100 million sorted cells were examined across all samples, and the number of cells per subset was strongly correlated with RNA yield. The study compared TCRB repertoires of sorted circulating CD4+ T cell subsets between recently diagnosed type 1 diabetes patients and matched healthy donors. Regulatory and stem cell-like memory subsets were isolated from only 8 patients and roughly eight healthy donors, whereas naive and central memory subsets came from all 30 or so donors. The study at large found these results: A moderate but significant shortening of TCRB CDR3 length was observed in type 1 diabetes patients in all four CD4+ subsets. Because cDNA rather than genomic DNA was sequenced, highly expressing activated cells could have been over-represented, although no difference in activation and CD3 levels was found between groups. Shorter templates might have been favored by PCR, but patient and control samples were amplified and corrected together, so both groups would have been affected equally by any skew. At VDJ recombination sites, patients with type 1 diabetes made fewer insertions and deleted more nucleotides, a pattern implying thymic rearrangement abnormalities. Naive, central memory and regulatory TCRB repertoires appeared more similar among patients than among healthy donors. HLA sub-analyses involved small numbers of individuals, so any influence of HLA type on TCRB rearrangement remained unresolved.

CDR1 GTSNPN and CDR2 SVGIG were looked up in the germline V gene (reference sequence). Deletion took 0 bases off V and 0 bases off J, with a span of 7 bases between the germline ends. The CDR3 starts with the cysteine, ends with the phenylalanine, and has 14 residues. Here the CDR3 DNA is all that survives: 42 bases in frame from base 1. The entire isolated RNA was reverse transcribed using the High Capacity cDNA Reverse Transcription Kit, and thus expressed TCRB transcripts were sequenced. Deep immunoSEQ sequencing was applied to naive, central memory and regulatory T cell samples, giving an average of roughly 3.5 million total reads per sample. Sorted cells were lysed in RLT buffer, and RNA was extracted using DNase-treated RNeasy Micro or Mini kits according to cell number. To prevent cross-contamination, each cell subset was processed individually, whereas patient and healthy donor samples were processed jointly. TCRB sequences were amplified from cDNA with the immunoSEQ multiplex PCR, producing 87-bp fragments spanning the CDR3 region. Sequencing of the amplicons was performed on the Illumina HiSeq platform. Processing in the source paper ran as follows. Synthetic template baselines were used to correct PCR bias computationally, reads within Hamming distance 2 were collapsed, and singletons that could not be merged were discarded. By aligning reads against IMGT, V, D and J genes, CDR3 length, and insertions or deletions at six rearrangement sites were assigned. Within each subset, clonotype counts were normalized to the number of sorted cells before true diversity and Gini coefficients were calculated with the tcR R package. The overlap coefficient, calculated on TCRB nucleotide sequences, was used to measure repertoire sharing. Out-of-frame TCRB sequences from naive cells were analyzed as a proxy for the pre-selection repertoire. Sourced from immuneACCESS, this table was stored by TCRdb with only in-frame sequences that have V and J called. A share of the clones is absent; for the studies checked, an unresolved V gene accounts for under half, and the remainder has no known explanation. D and trimming come from the DNA, and the V and J calls and clone size come from that table. This sample holds more than 300,000 clones; over 9.5% were observed only once. The ten largest clones add up to 0.017% of the sample.

As regards this clone: The specificity of this receptor is unknown. Qualities for individual bases were not recorded, and no much larger clone is one base off.

Each donor gave one peripheral blood draw, about 110 mL on average, collected into heparinised tubes. A BD FACSAria II and a panel including CD45RO, CCR7, CD25, CD127, CD95 and CD27 were used to sort naive, central memory, regulatory and stem cell-like memory CD4+ T cells. A purity above 98% was achieved for all sorted populations. PBMCs were isolated immediately by Lymphoprep density gradient centrifugation and stained directly without culture. Samples were stained and sorted in pairs, with one healthy donor and one patient per experiment, so that batch effects were minimized. The sample consisted of naive CD4+ T cells from blood. This sample's cell subset or site label indicates: true naive CD4+ T cells. The rearranged segments are TRBV30 and TRBJ2-3; no D gene can be assigned with confidence. The receptor was isolated from a man between 18 and 29 years old in good health. The CDR3 corresponds to CAWSVMASTDTQYF. The sequenced DNA: TGTGCCTGGAGTGTAATGGCTAGCACAGATACGCAGTATTTT.